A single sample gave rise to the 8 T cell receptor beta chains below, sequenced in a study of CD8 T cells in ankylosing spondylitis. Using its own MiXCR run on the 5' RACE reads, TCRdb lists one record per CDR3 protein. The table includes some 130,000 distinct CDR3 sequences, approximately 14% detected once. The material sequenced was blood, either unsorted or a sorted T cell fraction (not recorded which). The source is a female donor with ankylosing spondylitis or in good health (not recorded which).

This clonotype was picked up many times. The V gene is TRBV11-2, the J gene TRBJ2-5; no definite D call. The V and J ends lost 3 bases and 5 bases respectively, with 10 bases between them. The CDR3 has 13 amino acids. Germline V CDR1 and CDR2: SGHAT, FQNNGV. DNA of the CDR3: TGTGCCAGCAGCTTCAGTCTCTGGGAGACCCAGTACTTC. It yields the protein CASSFSLWETQYF.

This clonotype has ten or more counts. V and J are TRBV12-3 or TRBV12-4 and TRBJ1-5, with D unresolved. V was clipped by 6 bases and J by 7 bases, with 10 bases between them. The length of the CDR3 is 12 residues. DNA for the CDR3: TGTGCCAGCAGCCCTGACGTCCAGCCCCAGCATTTT. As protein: CASSPDVQPQHF.

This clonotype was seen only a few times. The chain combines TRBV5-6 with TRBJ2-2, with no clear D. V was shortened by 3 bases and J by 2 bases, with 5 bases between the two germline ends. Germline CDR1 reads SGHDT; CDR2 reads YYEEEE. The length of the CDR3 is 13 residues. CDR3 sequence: CASSSRNTGELFF. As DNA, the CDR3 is TGTGCCAGCAGCTCAAGAAACACCGGGGAGCTGTTTTTT.

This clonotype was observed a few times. The CDR3: CSARPRVIYNEQFF. CDR3 bases: TGCAGTGCTAGGCCCAGGGTTATCTACAATGAGCAGTTCTTC. The genes are TRBV20-1 and TRBJ2-1; a weak D match, TRBD1 (5 bases). This CDR3 comprises 14 residues. Trimming shortened V by 3 bases and J by 3 bases, and 12 bases separated the two germline ends. CDR1 is DFQATT, CDR2 SNEGSKA, per germline (reference sequence).

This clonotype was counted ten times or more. CDR3 nucleotides: TGCAGTGCCGTAATAGCGGGGGCCAACTACGAGCAGTACTTC. It specifies CSAVIAGANYEQYF. This rearrangement joins TRBV20-1 to TRBJ2-7, with 9 bases identical to TRBD2. The ends lost 6 bases at V and 3 bases at J; junction bases unmatched: 9. The CDR3 length is 14 residues. Germline CDR1 reads DFQATT; CDR2 reads SNEGSKA (reference sequence).

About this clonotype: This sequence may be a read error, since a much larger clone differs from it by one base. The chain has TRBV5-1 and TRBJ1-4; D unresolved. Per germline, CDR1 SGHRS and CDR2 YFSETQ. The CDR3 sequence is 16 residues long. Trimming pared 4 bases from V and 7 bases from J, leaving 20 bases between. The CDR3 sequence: CASSPGSPADREKLFF. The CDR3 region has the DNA TGCGCCAGCAGCCCCGGGAGCCCCGCAGACCGTGAAAAACTGTTTTTT.

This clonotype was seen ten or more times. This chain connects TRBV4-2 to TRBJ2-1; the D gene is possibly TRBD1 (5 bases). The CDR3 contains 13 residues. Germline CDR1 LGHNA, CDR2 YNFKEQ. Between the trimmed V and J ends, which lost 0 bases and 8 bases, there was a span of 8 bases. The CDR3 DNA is TGTGCCAGCAGCCAAGATCCCAGGGATGAGCAGTTCTTC. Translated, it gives CASSQDPRDEQFF.

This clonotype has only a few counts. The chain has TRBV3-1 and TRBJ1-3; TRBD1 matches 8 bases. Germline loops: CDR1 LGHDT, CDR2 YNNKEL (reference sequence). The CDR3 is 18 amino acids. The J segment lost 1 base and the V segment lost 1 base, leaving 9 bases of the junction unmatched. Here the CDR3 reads CASSQVVGQGRSGNTIYF. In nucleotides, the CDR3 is TGTGCCAGCAGCCAAGTGGTAGGACAGGGTAGATCTGGAAACACCATATATTTT.